This T cell receptor (beta chain) was captured in a study of blood T cell repertoires in COVID-19. As for the study in general: Sample material is recorded as cDNA or gDNA derived from T cells, B-cell-depleted T cells, or PBMCs.

Method: immunoSEQ multiplex PCR; TCRdb's copy keeps in-frame clones and lacks some. The table has hundreds of thousands of clones, over 75% seen once. Specimen: peripheral blood. This receptor was obtained from a human donor in a cohort sampled during active COVID-19.

Here the CDR3 reads CASNRDRGDSYGYTF. CDR3 nucleotide sequence: TGTGCCAGCAACCGAGACAGGGGGGATTCTTATGGCTACACCTTC. The chain employs TRBV6-5 and TRBJ1-2; 9 bases match TRBD1. J lost 5 bases, V lost 7 bases, and 11 bases had no gene match. Per the germline V gene, CDR1 is MNHEY and CDR2 is SVGAGI. The CDR3 is made up of 15 amino acids.